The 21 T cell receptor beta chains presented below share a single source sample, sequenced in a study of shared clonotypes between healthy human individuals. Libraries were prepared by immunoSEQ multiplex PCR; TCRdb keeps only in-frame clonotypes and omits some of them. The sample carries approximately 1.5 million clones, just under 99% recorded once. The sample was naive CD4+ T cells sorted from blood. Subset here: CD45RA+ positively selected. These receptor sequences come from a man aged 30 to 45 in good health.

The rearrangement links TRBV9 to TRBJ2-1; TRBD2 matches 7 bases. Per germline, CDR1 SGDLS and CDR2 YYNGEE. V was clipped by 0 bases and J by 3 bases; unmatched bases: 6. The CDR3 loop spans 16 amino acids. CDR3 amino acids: CASSVGGTTLYNEQFF. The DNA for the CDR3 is TGTGCCAGCAGCGTAGGGGGGACTACTCTCTACAATGAGCAGTTCTTC.

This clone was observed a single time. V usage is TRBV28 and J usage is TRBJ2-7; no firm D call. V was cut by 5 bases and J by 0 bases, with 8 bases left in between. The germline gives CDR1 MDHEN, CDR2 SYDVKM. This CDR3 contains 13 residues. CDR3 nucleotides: TGTGCCAGCAGTCGGACGGCCTCCTACGAGCAGTACTTC. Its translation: CASSRTASYEQYF.

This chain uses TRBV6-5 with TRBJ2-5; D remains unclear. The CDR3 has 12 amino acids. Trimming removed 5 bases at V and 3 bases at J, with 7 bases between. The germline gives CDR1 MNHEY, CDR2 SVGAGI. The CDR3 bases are TGTGCCAGCAGTCAAGGGAAAGAGACCCAGTACTTC. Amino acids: CASSQGKETQYF.

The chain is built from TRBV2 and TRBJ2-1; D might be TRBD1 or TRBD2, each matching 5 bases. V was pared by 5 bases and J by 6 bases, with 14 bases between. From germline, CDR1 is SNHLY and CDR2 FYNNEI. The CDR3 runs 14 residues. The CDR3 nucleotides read TGTGCCAGCAGTCTGGGACCGATAAGCAATGAGCAGTTCTTC. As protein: CASSLGPISNEQFF.

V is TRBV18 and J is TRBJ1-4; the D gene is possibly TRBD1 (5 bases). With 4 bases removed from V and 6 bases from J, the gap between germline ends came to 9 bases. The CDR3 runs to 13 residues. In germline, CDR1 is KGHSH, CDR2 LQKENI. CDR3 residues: CASSLRVDEKLFF. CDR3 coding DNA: TGTGCCAGCTCACTCAGGGTGGATGAAAAACTGTTTTTT.

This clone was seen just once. The CDR3 region has the DNA TGTGCCACCGATACAGGGGGCGCCCAAGAGACCCAGTACTTC. Its translation: CATDTGGAQETQYF. The chain combines TRBV6-1 with TRBJ2-5, with TRBD1 matching 9 bases. V lost 10 bases to trimming and J lost 1 base; unmatched junction nucleotides: 7. Germline V gene sequence: CDR1 MNHNS, CDR2 SASEGT. This CDR3 is built from 14 residues.

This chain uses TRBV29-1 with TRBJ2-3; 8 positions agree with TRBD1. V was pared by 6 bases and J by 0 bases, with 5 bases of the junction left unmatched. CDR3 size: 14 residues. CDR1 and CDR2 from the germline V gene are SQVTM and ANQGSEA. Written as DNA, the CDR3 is TGCAGCGTCGACACAGGGGGAAGCACAGATACGCAGTATTTT. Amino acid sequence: CSVDTGGSTDTQYF.

The CDR3 region is CATSRDPGRRPDTQYF. The DNA of the CDR3 is TGTGCCACCAGCAGAGATCCCGGGAGACGGCCAGATACGCAGTATTTT. This chain uses TRBV15 with TRBJ2-3; TRBD2 is a possible D gene (6 bases). V lost 0 bases to trimming and J lost 4 bases, with 14 bases between them. CDR3 length: 16 amino acids. Germline loops: CDR1 LNHNV, CDR2 YYDKDF (reference sequence). Filled out from reference TRBV15 and TRBJ2-3, the complete variable domain reads DAMVIQNPRYQVTQFGKPVTLSCSQTLNHNVMYWYQQKSSQAPKLLFHYYDKDFNNEADTPDNFQSRRPNTSFCFLDIRSPGLGDTAMYLCATSRDPGRRPDTQYFGPGTRLTVL.

In DNA form, the CDR3 reads TGTGCCAGCATGTCTACTTTTGGGGCCAACGTCCTGACTTTC. It encodes CASMSTFGANVLTF. The rearrangement joins TRBV28 to TRBJ2-6; D gene uncertain. Trimming took off 7 bases at V and 3 bases at J, with 10 bases between the two ends. The V gene's germline CDR1 is MDHEN and CDR2 SYDVKM. This CDR3 has 14 residues.

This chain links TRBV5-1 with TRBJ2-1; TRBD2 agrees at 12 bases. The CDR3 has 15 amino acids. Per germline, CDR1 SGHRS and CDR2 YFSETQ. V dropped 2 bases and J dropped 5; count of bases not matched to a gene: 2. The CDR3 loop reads CASSFASGRDNEQFF. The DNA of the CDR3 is TGCGCCAGCAGCTTCGCTAGCGGGAGGGACAATGAGCAGTTCTTC. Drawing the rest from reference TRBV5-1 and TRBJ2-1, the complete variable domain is KAGVTQTPRYLIKTRGQQVTLSCSPISGHRSVSWYQQTPGQGLQFLFEYFSETQRNKGNFPGRFSGRQFSNSRSEMNVSTLELGDSALYLCASSFASGRDNEQFFGPGTRLTVL.

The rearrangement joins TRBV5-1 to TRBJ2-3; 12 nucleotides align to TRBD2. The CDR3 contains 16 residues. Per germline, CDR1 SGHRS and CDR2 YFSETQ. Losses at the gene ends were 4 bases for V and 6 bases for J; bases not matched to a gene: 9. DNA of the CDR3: TGCGCCAGCAGCCCCCGGACTAGCGGGATATACGATACGCAGTATTTT. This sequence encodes CASSPRTSGIYDTQYF.

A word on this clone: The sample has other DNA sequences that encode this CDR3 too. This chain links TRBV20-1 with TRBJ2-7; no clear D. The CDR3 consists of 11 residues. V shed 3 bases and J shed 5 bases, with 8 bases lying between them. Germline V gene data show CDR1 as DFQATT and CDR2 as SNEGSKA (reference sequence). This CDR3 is CSASMGDEQYF. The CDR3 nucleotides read TGCAGTGCTAGTATGGGTGACGAGCAGTACTTC.

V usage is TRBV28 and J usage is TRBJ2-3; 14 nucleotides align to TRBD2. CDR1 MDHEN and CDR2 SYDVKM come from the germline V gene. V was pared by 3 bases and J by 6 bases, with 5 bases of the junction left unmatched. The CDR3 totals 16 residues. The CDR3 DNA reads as TGTGCCAGCAGTTTTGGACTAGCGGGAGGAAAGGATACGCAGTATTTT. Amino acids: CASSFGLAGGKDTQYF. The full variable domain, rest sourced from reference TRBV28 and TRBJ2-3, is DVKVTQSSRYLVKRTGEKVFLECVQDMDHENMFWYRQDPGLGLRLIYFSYDVKMKEKGDIPEGYSVSREKKERFSLILESASTNQTSMYLCASSFGLAGGKDTQYFGPGTRLTVL.

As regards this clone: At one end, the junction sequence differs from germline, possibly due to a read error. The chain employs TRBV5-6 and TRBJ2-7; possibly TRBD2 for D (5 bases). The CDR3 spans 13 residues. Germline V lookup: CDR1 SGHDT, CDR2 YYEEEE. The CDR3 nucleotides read TGTGCCAGCAGCTTGGTCGGGGTTCGGGGTGCGCACTTC. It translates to CASSLVGVRGAHF. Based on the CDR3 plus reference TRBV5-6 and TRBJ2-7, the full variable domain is DAGVTQSPTHLIKTRGQQVTLRCSPKSGHDTVSWYQQALGQGPQFIFQYYEEEERQRGNFPDRFSGHQFPNYSSELNVNALLLGDSALYLCASSLVGVRGAHFGPGTRLTVT.

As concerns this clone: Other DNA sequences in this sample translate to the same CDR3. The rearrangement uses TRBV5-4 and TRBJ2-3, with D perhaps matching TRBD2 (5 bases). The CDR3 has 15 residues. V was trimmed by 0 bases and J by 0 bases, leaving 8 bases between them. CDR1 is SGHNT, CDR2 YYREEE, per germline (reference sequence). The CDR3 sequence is CASSLAAASTDTQYF. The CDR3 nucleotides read TGTGCCAGCAGCTTGGCAGCGGCTAGCACAGATACGCAGTATTTT.

The CDR3 sequence is CASSFRGRIDYEQYF. The DNA of the CDR3 is TGTGCCAGCAGCTTCCGGGGGCGGATCGACTACGAGCAGTACTTC. The gene calls are TRBV11-2 and TRBJ2-7; D may correspond to TRBD1 or TRBD2 (6 bases each). Per the germline V gene, CDR1 is SGHAT and CDR2 is FQNNGV. The CDR3 runs 15 residues. The V end lost 3 bases, the J end lost 3 bases, and 15 bases lay between the germline ends.

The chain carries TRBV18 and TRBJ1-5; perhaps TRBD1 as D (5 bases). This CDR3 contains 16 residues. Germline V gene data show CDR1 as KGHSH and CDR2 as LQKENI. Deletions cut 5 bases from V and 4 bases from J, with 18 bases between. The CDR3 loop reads CASSSTTGRSNQPQHF. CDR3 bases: TGTGCCAGCTCATCGACCACAGGAAGGTCAAATCAGCCCCAGCATTTT. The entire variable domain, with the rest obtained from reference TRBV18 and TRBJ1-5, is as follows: NAGVMQNPRHLVRRRGQEARLRCSPMKGHSHVYWYRQLPEEGLKFMVYLQKENIIDESGMPKERFSAEFPKEGPSILRIQQVVRGDSAAYFCASSSTTGRSNQPQHFGDGTRLSIL.

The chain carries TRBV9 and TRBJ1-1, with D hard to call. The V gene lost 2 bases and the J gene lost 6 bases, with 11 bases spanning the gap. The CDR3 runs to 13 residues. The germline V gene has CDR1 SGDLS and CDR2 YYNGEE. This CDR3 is CASSVRESAEAFF. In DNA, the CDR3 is TGTGCCAGCAGCGTTAGGGAGTCGGCTGAAGCTTTCTTT.

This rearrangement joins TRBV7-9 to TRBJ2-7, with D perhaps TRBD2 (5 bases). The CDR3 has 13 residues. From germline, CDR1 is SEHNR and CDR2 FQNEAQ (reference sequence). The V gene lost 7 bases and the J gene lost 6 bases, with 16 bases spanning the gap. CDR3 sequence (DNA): TGTGCCAGCAACACTAACGCGGGTGGCGAGCAGTACTTC. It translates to CASNTNAGGEQYF.

CDR3 in amino acids: CASSKESRVFYTGELFF. The CDR3 DNA reads TGTGCCAGCAGCAAAGAGTCAAGGGTCTTTTACACCGGGGAGCTGTTTTTT. The chain carries TRBV21-1 and TRBJ2-2. TRBV21-1 is assigned pseudogene status. This CDR3 is 17 amino acids long.

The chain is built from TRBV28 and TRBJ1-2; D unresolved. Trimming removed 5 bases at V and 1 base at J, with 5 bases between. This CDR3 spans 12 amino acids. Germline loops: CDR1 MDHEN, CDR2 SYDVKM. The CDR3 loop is CASSRHNYGYTF. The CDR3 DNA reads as TGTGCCAGCAGTCGGCATAACTATGGCTACACCTTC.